This T cell receptor beta chain derives from a study of T cell changes during pregnancy in multiple sclerosis. Using immunoSEQ multiplex PCR, the repertoire was profiled, and TCRdb retains in-frame clones only, with some absent. The sample carries about 75,000 clones, about 93% recorded once. This CDR3 has 15 amino acids. V was cut by 4 bases and J by 10 bases, with 22 bases left in between. Germline V gene sequence: CDR1 ENHRY, CDR2 SYGVKD. The input for sequencing was CD4+ T cells from peripheral blood mononuclear cells, taken after pregnancy. The chain carries TRBV10-3 and TRBJ1-1, with D perhaps matching TRBD1 (6 bases). The clonotype comes from a female donor with multiple sclerosis, enrolled in a pregnancy study. CDR3 sequence: CAISGKTGQPLRAFF. CDR3 nucleotide sequence: TGTGCCATCAGTGGCAAGACAGGACAGCCTCTGAGAGCTTTCTTT.